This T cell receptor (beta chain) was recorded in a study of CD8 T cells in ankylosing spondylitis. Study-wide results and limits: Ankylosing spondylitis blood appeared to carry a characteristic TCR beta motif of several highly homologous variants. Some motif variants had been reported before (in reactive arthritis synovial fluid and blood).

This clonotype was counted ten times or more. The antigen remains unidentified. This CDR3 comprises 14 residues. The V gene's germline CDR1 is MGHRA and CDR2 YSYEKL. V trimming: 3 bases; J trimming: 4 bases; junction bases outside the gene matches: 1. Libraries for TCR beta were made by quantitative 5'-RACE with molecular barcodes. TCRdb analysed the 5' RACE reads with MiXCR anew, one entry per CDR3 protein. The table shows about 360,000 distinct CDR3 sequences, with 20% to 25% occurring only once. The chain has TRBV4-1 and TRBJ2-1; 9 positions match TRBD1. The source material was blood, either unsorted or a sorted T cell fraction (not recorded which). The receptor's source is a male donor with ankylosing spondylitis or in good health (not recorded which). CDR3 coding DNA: TGCGCCAGCAGCCAGGGGACAGGGTACAATGAGCAGTTCTTC. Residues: CASSQGTGYNEQFF.